This T cell receptor (beta chain) was identified in a study of cytomegalovirus exposure and HLA in healthy donors. V lost 0 bases, J lost 1 base, and 4 bases stayed unmatched. Germline V gene data show CDR1 as SGHRS and CDR2 as YFSETQ. The CDR3 is 16 amino acids. The study, taken as a whole, reports: One cluster of highly shared sequence variants probably arose as a sequencing artifact. Among immune exposure information, only CMV serostatus was available. Common viral pathogens were later found to be apparently linked to several of the most significant clusters.

Worth noting for this clone: As yet, its antigen is unknown.

60 Vbeta and 13 Jbeta primers were used in PCR. Profiling relied on immunoSEQ multiplex PCR, and the TCRdb table lists in-frame clones only, not all of them. The sample features 45,000 or so clones, with about a sixth in its top ten. This sequence was found in a male donor in good health and CMV-seronegative. What was sequenced was PBMCs. J is TRBJ2-7 and V is TRBV5-1; 10 bases are a match to TRBD1. The CDR3 here is CASSLEPGQGSYEQYF. CDR3 nucleotide sequence: TGCGCCAGCAGCTTGGAACCGGGACAGGGGTCCTACGAGCAGTACTTC.